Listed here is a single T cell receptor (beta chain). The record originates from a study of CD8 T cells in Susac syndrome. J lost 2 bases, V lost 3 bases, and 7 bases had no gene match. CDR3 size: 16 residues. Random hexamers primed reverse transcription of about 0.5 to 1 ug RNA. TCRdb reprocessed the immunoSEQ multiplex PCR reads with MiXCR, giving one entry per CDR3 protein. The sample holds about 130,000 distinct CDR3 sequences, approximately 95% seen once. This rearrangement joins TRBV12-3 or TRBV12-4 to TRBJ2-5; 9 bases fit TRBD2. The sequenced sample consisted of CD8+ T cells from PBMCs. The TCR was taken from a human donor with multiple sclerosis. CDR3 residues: CASSFRGLATQETQYF. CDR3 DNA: TGTGCCAGCAGTTTTAGGGGACTAGCTACGCAAGAGACCCAGTACTTC.